This TCR beta chain appears in the sequencing data of a study of early T cells in non-severe SARS-CoV-2 infection. The study's findings and limits: Matches to VDJdb favored anti-spike CD8 responses and missed private and CD4 specificities.

Individual cDNA molecules were tagged with unique molecular identifiers. MiXCR, applied by TCRdb to the 5' RACE reads, yields one record per CDR3 protein. The data show around 94,000 distinct CDR3 sequences, less than 15% seen once. Trimming removed 1 base from V and 3 bases from J, with 9 bases in between. Germline loops: CDR1 DFQATT, CDR2 SNEGSKA (reference sequence). The CDR3 extends over 14 amino acids. Of note for this clonotype: Its target is unknown.

The genes are TRBV20-1 and TRBJ2-2; D not resolved. Sequenced material: whole blood. This receptor was identified in an adult who was a healthcare worker with PCR-confirmed SARS-CoV-2 infection or an uninfected control (not recorded which). CDR3 bases: TGCAGTGCTAGAGTAATGGATTACACCGGGGAGCTGTTTTTT. It encodes CSARVMDYTGELFF.